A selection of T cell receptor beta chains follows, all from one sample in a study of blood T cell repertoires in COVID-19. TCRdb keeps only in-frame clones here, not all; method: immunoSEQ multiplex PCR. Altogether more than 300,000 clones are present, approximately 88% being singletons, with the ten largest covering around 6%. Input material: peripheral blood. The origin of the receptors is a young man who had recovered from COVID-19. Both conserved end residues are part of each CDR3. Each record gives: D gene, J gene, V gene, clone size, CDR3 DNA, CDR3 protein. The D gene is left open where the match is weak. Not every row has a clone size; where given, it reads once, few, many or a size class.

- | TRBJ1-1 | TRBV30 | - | TGTGCCTGGAAGACAGGCACTGAAGCTTTCTTT | CAWKTGTEAFF
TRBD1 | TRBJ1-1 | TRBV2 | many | TGTGCCAGCACGTGGGACAGGGGGAACACTGAAGCTTTCTTT | CASTWDRGNTEAFF
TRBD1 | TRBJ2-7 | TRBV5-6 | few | TGTGCCAGCCAGGGACAGGTGAGGGGCGAGCAGTACTTC | CASQGQVRGEQYF
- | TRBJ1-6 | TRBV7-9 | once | TGTGCCAGCAGCTTAGCGGGGATGACTAGTTCACCCCTCCACTTT | CASSLAGMTSSPLHF
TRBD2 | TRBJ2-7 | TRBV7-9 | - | TGTGCCAGCAGGCCTACTAGCGGGAGGGCCGACTACGAGCAGTACTTC | CASRPTSGRADYEQYF
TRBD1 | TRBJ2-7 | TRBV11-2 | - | TGTGCCAGCAGCGATACGACAGGGGGCGGAAGGTACTTC | CASSDTTGGGRYF
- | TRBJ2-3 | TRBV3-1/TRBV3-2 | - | TGTGCCAGCAGCCTACGTACAGAGACAGATACGCAGTATTTT | CASSLRTETDTQYF
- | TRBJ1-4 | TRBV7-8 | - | TGTGCCAGCAGCTTAGAGGGGGGGCTGGGTGAAAAACTGTTTTTT | CASSLEGGLGEKLFF
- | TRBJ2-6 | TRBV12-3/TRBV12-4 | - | TGTGCCAGCAGTCACTCTGGGGCCAACGTCCTGACTTTC | CASSHSGANVLTF
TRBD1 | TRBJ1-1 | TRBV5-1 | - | TGCGCCAGCGCTACAAGACAGGGCCCGAACACTGAAGCTTTCTTT | CASATRQGPNTEAFF